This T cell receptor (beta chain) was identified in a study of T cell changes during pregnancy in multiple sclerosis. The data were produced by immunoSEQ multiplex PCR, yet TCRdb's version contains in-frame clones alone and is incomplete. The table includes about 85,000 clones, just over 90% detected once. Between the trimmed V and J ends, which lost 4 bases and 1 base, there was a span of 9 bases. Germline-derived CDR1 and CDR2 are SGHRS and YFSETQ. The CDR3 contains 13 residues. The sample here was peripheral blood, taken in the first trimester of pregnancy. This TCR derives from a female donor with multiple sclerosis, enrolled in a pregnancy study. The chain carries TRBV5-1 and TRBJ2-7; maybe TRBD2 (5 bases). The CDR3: CASSADWSYEQYF. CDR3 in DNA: TGCGCCAGCAGCGCGGACTGGTCCTACGAGCAGTACTTC. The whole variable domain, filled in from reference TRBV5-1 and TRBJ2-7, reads KAGVTQTPRYLIKTRGQQVTLSCSPISGHRSVSWYQQTPGQGLQFLFEYFSETQRNKGNFPGRFSGRQFSNSRSEMNVSTLELGDSALYLCASSADWSYEQYFGPGTRLTVT.